The T cell receptor (beta chain) described here comes from a study of OX40 agonist ivuxolimab in advanced cancers. The sampling schedule covered blood at baseline, cycle 4 day 1, and cycle 7 day 1. Germline CDR1 and CDR2: MDHEN and SYDVKM. With 6 bases removed from V and 5 bases from J, the gap between germline ends came to 10 bases. This CDR3 spans 12 amino acids. TCRdb's table, derived via immunoSEQ multiplex PCR, lists solely in-frame clones and lacks some. The table lists some 84,000 clones, roughly 89% of them singletons. Sample: CD4+ or CD8+ T cells sorted from blood, taken in a trial of the OX40 agonist ivuxolimab. The V call is TRBV28, the J call TRBJ1-1, with a possible D match to TRBD1 (5 bases). The source is an adult with an advanced solid tumor such as melanoma, head and neck, liver or kidney cancer. The CDR3 DNA reads as TGTGCCAGCAGAGTTGGGGGGACTGAAGCTTTCTTT. Translation: CASRVGGTEAFF.